A few counts support the clone carrying this T cell receptor beta chain. J gave up 6 bases and V 2 bases, and 3 bases lay outside the gene matches. CDR1 is MGHDK, CDR2 SYGVNS, per germline. The CDR3 runs to 14 residues. This entry is derived from a study of identical twins. Using its own MiXCR run on the 5' RACE reads, TCRdb lists one record per CDR3 protein. The repertoire holds around 300,000 distinct CDR3 sequences, with about 8% as singletons. These data were also filed under a second study, of yellow fever vaccine responses in identical twins.

Sequenced material: memory (CD45RO+) T cells sorted from blood. V usage is TRBV25-1 and J usage is TRBJ1-5; 8 positions agree with TRBD1. The TCR sequence derives from a woman under 30 in good health. The CDR3 sequence: CASSEGQGVQPQHF. Here the CDR3 DNA reads TGTGCCAGCAGTGAAGGACAGGGTGTTCAGCCCCAGCATTTT. The full variable domain, with the rest looked up from reference TRBV25-1 and TRBJ1-5, is EADIYQTPRYLVIGTGKKITLECSQTMGHDKMYWYQQDPGMELHLIHYSYGVNSTEKGDLSSESTVSRIRTEHFPLTLESARPSHTSQYLCASSEGQGVQPQHFGDGTRLSIL.